Sequencing of this TCR beta chain was carried out in a study of T cell changes during pregnancy in multiple sclerosis. Germline V gives CDR1 KGHSH, CDR2 LQKENI. This CDR3 has 13 residues. V was clipped by 7 bases and J by 6 bases, with 12 bases between them. This clone was detected only a few times. Method: immunoSEQ multiplex PCR; TCRdb's copy keeps in-frame clones and lacks some. The repertoire holds 60,000 or so clones, with around 95% as singletons. This clonotype was obtained from a female donor with multiple sclerosis, enrolled in a pregnancy study. Sequences were derived from CD4+ T cells from peripheral blood mononuclear cells, sampled before pregnancy. V usage is TRBV18 and J usage is TRBJ1-4, with D possibly matching TRBD1 (5 bases). The CDR3 DNA reads TGTGCCAGCTGCCAGGGATCGGATGAAAAACTGTTTTTT. Amino acids: CASCQGSDEKLFF. Full variable domain (remainder filled in from reference TRBV18 and TRBJ1-4): NAGVMQNPRHLVRRRGQEARLRCSPMKGHSHVYWYRQLPEEGLKFMVYLQKENIIDESGMPKERFSAEFPKEGPSILRIQQVVRGDSAAYFCASCQGSDEKLFFGSGTQLSVL.